The clone carrying this TCR beta chain was detected many times. Trimming left V 6 bases short and J 5 bases short, with 19 bases between. The V gene's germline CDR1 is DFQATT and CDR2 SNEGSKA (reference sequence). The CDR3 is 14 residues long. The data derive from a study of blood T cells in healthy people across ages. Alongside a J-beta primer mix, a sample-barcoded 5' primer served in a second PCR lasting roughly 7 to 12 cycles. MiXCR was run by TCRdb on the 5' RACE reads, yielding one entry per CDR3 protein. Here the sample spans around 1,500,000 distinct CDR3 sequences, 25% to 30% being singletons.

This chain uses TRBV20-1 with TRBJ1-2, with a weak D call TRBD1 (5 bases). The material sequenced was blood. This sequence was found in a young woman in good health. CDR3 amino acids: CSATVGDGVYGYTF. The CDR3 bases are TGCAGTGCAACCGTGGGGGACGGCGTTTATGGCTACACCTTC.